Sequencing of this T cell receptor (beta chain) was carried out in a study of T cell repertoires in cytomegalovirus infection. Study summary: HLA-C-restricted CMV epitopes, recently identified, and well-studied HLA-B-restricted ones were used by the study.

As concerns this clonotype: Its antigen is undetermined.

MiXCR, applied by TCRdb to the reads, yields one record per CDR3 protein. This table holds about 570,000 distinct CDR3 sequences, 40% found once. J lost 9 bases, V lost 7 bases, and 12 bases had no gene match. Germline V gene lookup returns CDR1 SGHDN and CDR2 FVKESK. CDR3 length: 16 amino acids. This material consisted of cultured PBMCs, taken from culture after CMV antigen stimulation. The source is a human donor in good health (CMV status not recorded). Some clones in this sample may be carry-over from other donors' samples. The rearrangement joins TRBV14 to TRBJ1-6; 10 bases are shared with TRBD1. CDR3 coding DNA: TGTGCCAGCACCTGGGCGGCGGGACAGGGGTGTTCACCCCTCCACTTT. Protein sequence: CASTWAAGQGCSPLHF.